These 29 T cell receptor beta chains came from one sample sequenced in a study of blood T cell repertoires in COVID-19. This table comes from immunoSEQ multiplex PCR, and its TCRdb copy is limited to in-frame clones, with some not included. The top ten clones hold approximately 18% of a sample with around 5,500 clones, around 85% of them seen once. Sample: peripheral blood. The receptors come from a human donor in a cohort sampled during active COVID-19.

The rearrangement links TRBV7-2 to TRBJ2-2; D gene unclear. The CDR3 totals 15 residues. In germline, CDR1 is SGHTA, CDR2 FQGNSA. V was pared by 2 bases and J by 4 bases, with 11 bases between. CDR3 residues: CASSLTPSSTGELFF. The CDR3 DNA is TGTGCCAGCAGCTTAACTCCTTCTTCCACCGGGGAGCTGTTTTTT. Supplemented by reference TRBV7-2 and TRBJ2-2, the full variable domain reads GAGVSQSPSNKVTEKGKDVELRCDPISGHTALYWYRQSLGQGLEFLIYFQGNSAPDKSGLPSDRFSAERTGGSVSTLTIQRTQQEDSAVYLCASSLTPSSTGELFFGEGSRLTVL.

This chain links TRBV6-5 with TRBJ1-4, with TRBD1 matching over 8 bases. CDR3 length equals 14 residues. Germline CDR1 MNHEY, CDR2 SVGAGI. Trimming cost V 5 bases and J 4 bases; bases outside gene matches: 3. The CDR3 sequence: CASSKGQDNEKLFF. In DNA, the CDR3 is TGTGCCAGCAGTAAGGGACAGGATAATGAAAAACTGTTTTTT.

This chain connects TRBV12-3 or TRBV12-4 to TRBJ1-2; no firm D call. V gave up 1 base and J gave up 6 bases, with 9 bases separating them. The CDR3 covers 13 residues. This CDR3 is CASSLGRVDGYTF. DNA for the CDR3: TGTGCCAGCAGTTTAGGGAGGGTCGATGGCTACACCTTC.

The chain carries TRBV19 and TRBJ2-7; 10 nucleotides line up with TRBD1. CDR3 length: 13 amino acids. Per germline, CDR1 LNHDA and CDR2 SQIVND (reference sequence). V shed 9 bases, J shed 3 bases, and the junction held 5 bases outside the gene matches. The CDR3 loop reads CASGQGGLYEQYF. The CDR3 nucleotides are TGTGCCAGCGGACAGGGGGGTCTCTACGAGCAGTACTTC.

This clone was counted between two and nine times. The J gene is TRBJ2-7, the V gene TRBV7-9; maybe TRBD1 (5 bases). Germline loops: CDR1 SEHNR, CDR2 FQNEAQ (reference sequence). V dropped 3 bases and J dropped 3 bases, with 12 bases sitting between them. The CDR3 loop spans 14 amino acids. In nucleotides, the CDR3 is TGTGCCAGCAGCTTCCCAGGGCAGGGCTACGAGCAGTACTTC. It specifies CASSFPGQGYEQYF.

The CDR3 protein is CASKPDGGVGTQYF. The CDR3 DNA reads as TGTGCCAGCAAGCCTGATGGAGGGGTTGGTACGCAGTATTTT. The V and J genes are TRBV6-5 and TRBJ2-3; TRBD2 might be the D (6 bases). Germline CDR1 is MNHEY and CDR2 is SVGAGI. The CDR3 runs to 14 residues. V was cut by 7 bases and J by 8 bases, with 19 bases left in between.

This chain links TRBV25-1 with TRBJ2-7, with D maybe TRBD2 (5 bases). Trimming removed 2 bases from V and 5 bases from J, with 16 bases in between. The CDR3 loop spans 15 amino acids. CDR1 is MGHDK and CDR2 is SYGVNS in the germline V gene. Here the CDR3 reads CASSEDLRELDEQYF. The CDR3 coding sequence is TGTGCCAGCAGTGAAGATTTGAGGGAGCTGGACGAGCAGTACTTC.

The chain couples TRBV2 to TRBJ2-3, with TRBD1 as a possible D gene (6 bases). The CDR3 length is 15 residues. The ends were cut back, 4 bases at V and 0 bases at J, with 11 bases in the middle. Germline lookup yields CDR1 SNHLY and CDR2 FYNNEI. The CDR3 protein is CASSGTDQSTDTQYF. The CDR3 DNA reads TGTGCCAGCAGTGGGACAGACCAAAGCACAGATACGCAGTATTTT.

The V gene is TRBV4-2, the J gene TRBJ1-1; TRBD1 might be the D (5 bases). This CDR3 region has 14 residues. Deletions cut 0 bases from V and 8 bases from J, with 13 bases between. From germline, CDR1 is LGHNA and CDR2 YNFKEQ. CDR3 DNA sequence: TGTGCCAGCAGCCAAGACCCGACAGAAGAAGAAGCTTTCTTT. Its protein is CASSQDPTEEEAFF.

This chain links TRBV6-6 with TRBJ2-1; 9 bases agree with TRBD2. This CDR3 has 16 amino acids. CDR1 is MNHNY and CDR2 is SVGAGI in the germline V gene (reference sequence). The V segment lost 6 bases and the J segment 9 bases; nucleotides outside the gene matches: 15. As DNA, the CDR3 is TGTGCCAGCAGCCACGACCGCGGGGGGGCCCCTGGTGAGCAGTTCTTC. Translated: CASSHDRGGAPGEQFF.

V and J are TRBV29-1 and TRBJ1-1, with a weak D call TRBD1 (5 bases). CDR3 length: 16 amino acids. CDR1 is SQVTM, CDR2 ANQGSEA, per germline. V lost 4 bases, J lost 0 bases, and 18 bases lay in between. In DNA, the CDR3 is TGCAGCGTTGTGGGGCACTTAAGGGATTTGAACACTGAAGCTTTCTTT. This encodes CSVVGHLRDLNTEAFF.

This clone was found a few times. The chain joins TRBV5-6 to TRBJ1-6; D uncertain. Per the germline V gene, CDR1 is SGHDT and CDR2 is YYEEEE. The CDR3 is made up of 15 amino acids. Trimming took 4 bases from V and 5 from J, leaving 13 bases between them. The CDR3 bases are TGTGCCAGCAGCCAAGTACAGTGGGATAATTCACCCCTCCACTTT. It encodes CASSQVQWDNSPLHF.

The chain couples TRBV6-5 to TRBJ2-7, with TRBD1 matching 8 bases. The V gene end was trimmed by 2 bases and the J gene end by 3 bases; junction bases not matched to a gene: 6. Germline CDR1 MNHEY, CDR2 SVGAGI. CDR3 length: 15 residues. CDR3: CASSYGAGGLYEQYF. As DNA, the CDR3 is TGTGCCAGCAGTTACGGGGCAGGGGGCCTCTACGAGCAGTACTTC.

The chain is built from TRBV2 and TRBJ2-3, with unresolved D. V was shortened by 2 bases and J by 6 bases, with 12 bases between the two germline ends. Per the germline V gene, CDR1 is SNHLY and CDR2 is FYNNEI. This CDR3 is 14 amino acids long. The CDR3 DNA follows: TGTGCCAGCAGTGAATCCCCTAGGCGGGATACGCAGTATTTT. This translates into CASSESPRRDTQYF.

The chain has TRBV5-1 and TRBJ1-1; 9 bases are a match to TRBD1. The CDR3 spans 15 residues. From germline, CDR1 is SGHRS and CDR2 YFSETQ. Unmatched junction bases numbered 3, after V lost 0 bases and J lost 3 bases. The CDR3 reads CASSLGGQGYTEAFF. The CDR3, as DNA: TGCGCCAGCAGCTTGGGAGGACAGGGGTACACTGAAGCTTTCTTT.

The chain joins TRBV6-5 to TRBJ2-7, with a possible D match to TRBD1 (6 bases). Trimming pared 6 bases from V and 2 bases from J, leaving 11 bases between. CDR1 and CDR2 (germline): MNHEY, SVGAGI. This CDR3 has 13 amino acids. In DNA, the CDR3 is TGTGCCAGCAGCTTAGACAGGACCTACGAGCAGTACTTC. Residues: CASSLDRTYEQYF.

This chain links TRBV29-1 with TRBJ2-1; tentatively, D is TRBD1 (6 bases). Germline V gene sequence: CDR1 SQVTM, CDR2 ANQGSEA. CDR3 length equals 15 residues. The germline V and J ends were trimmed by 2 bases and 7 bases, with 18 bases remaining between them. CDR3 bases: TGCAGCGTTGAATTCCAGGCCAGGGGTTGGAATGAGCAGTTCTTC. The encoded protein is CSVEFQARGWNEQFF.

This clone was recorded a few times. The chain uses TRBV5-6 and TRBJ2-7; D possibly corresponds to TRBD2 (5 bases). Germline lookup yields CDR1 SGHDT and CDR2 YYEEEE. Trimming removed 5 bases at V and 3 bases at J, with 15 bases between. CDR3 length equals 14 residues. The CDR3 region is CASSPPTEGYEQYF. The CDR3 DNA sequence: TGTGCCAGCAGTCCCCCCACCGAGGGCTACGAGCAGTACTTC.

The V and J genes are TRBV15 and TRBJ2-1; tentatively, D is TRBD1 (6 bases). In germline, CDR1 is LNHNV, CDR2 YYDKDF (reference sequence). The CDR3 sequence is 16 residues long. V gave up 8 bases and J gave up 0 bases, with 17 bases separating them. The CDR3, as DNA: TGTGCCACCGGGCATGGGGGCCTGAGCTCCTACAATGAGCAGTTCTTC. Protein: CATGHGGLSSYNEQFF.

This chain's CDR3 is CATSRALIRGFRYYEQYF. In DNA form, the CDR3 reads TGTGCCACCAGCAGAGCTCTAATCAGGGGCTTTCGCTACTACGAGCAGTACTTC. The rearrangement links TRBV15 to TRBJ2-7; a possible D gene is TRBD1 (6 bases). CDR1 LNHNV and CDR2 YYDKDF come from the germline V gene (reference sequence). V gave up 1 base and J gave up 3 bases, with 22 bases separating them. The CDR3 contains 18 residues.

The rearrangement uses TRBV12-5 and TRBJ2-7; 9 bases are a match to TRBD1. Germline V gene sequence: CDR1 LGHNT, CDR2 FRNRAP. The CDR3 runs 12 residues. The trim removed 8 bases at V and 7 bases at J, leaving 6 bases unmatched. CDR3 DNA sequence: TGTGCTAGTAGACAGGGGGAGGAAGAGCAGTACTTC. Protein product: CASRQGEEEQYF. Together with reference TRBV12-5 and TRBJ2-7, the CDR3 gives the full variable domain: DARVTQTPRHKVTEMGQEVTMRCQPILGHNTVFWYRQTMMQGLELLAYFRNRAPLDDSGMPKDRFSAEMPDATLATLKIQPSEPRDSAVYFCASRQGEEEQYFGPGTRLTVT.

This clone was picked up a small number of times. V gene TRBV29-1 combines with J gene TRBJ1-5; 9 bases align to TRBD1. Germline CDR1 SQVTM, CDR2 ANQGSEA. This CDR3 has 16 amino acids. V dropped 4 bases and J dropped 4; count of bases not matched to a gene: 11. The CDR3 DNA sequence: TGCAGCGTTGCAGCGGATGTAGGACAGGGGAATCAGCCCCAGCATTTT. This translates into CSVAADVGQGNQPQHF. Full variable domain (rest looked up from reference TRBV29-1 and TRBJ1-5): SAVISQKPSRDICQRGTSLTIQCQVDSQVTMMFWYRQQPGQSLTLIATANQGSEATYESGFVIDKFPISRPNLTFSTLTVSNMSPEDSSIYLCSVAADVGQGNQPQHFGDGTRLSIL.

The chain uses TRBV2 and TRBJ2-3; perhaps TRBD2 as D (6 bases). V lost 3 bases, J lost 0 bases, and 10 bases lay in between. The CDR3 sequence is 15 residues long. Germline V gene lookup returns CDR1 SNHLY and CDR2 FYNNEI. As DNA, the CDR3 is TGTGCCAGCAGTGAGGCGGGGTCTAGCACAGATACGCAGTATTTT. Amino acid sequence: CASSEAGSSTDTQYF.

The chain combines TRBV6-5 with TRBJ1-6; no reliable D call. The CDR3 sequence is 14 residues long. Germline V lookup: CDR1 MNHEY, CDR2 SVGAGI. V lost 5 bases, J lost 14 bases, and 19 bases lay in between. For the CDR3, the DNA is TGTGCCAGCAGTCCCACCCCCACAGTTCCGTCCCTCCACTTT. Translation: CASSPTPTVPSLHF.

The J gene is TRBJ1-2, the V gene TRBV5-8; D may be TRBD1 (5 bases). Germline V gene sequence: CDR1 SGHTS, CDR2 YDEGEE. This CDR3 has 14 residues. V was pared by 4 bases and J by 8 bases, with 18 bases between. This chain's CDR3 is CASSIQASYQGYTF. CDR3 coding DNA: TGTGCCAGCAGCATACAGGCCTCTTACCAGGGCTACACCTTC.

Written as DNA, the CDR3 is TGTGCCAGCAGCAGGGGGGACACCGGGGAGCTGTTTTTT. Translating it yields CASSRGDTGELFF. V is TRBV12-3 or TRBV12-4 and J is TRBJ2-2, with D possibly matching TRBD1 (7 bases). The CDR3 is 13 residues long. V lost 6 bases and J lost 3, with 8 bases in between.

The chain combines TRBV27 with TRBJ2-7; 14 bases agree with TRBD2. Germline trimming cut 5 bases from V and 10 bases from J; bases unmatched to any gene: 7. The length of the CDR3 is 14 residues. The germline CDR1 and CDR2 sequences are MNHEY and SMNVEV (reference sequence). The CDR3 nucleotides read TGTGCCAGCAGTCCGACTAGCGGGGGGGCGGAACAGTACTTC. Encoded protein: CASSPTSGGAEQYF.

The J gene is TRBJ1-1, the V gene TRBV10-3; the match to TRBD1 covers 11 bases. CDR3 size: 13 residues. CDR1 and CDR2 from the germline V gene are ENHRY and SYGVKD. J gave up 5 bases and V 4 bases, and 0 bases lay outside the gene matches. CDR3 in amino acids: CAISGDRGTEAFF. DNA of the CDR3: TGTGCCATCAGTGGGGACAGGGGGACTGAAGCTTTCTTT.

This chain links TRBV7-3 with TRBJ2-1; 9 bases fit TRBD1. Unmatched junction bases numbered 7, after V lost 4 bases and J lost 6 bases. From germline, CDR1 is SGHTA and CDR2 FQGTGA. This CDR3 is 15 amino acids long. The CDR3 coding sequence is TGTGCCAGCAGCTCCTCCGGGACAGGGCCCAATGAGCAGTTCTTC. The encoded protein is CASSSSGTGPNEQFF.